This is a list of T cell receptor beta chains from one sample in a study of CD8+ T cells in alopecia areata. Only in-frame clones appear in the TCRdb table, and some are missing; sequencing was by immunoSEQ multiplex PCR. Among fewer than 25,000 clones, 59% were seen once, and the ten largest hold under 8.5%. The input for sequencing was skin, taken at week 4, from a patient treated with tofacitinib. These receptors originate from a human donor with alopecia areata. CDR3s include the opening cysteine and the closing phenylalanine or tryptophan. D genes are given only for firm matches. A row's size may be missing; if present it is once, few, many or a size class.

cdr3_aa: CASSRASLRTEAFF; cdr3_nt: TGTGCCAGTAGTAGGGCATCCCTGCGGACTGAAGCTTTCTTT; cdr3_length: 14; j_call: TRBJ1-1; d_call: .; v_call: TRBV19; clone_size: .
cdr3_aa: CASSVSGTGWADTQYF; cdr3_nt: TGTGCCAGCAGTGTTTCTGGGACAGGGTGGGCAGATACGCAGTATTTT; cdr3_length: 16; j_call: TRBJ2-3; d_call: TRBD1; v_call: TRBV2; clone_size: .
cdr3_aa: CASSTPGTGRVGGEQYF; cdr3_nt: TGTGCCAGCAGCACGCCCGGGACAGGGAGGGTGGGTGGCGAGCAGTACTTC; cdr3_length: 17; j_call: TRBJ2-7; d_call: TRBD1; v_call: TRBV7-6; clone_size: once
cdr3_aa: CASSLWTSVEQFF; cdr3_nt: TGTGCCAGCAGCTTGTGGACTAGTGTGGAGCAGTTCTTC; cdr3_length: 13; j_call: TRBJ2-1; d_call: TRBD2; v_call: TRBV11-3; clone_size: .
cdr3_aa: CASSPQGVLSPLHF; cdr3_nt: TGTGCCAGCAGCCCACAGGGGGTTTTGTCACCCCTCCACTTT; cdr3_length: 14; j_call: TRBJ1-6; d_call: TRBD1; v_call: TRBV7-9; clone_size: .
cdr3_aa: CASSLTAGGGYGYTF; cdr3_nt: TGTGCCAGCAGTCTAACTGCAGGGGGTGGCTATGGCTACACCTTC; cdr3_length: 15; j_call: TRBJ1-2; d_call: TRBD1; v_call: TRBV27; clone_size: .
cdr3_aa: CAWSDRGNQPQHF; cdr3_nt: TGTGCCTGGAGCGACAGGGGCAATCAGCCCCAGCATTTT; cdr3_length: 13; j_call: TRBJ1-5; d_call: TRBD1; v_call: TRBV30; clone_size: .
cdr3_aa: CASSREGVNNEQFF; cdr3_nt: TGTGCCAGCTCAAGGGAGGGGGTCAACAATGAGCAGTTCTTC; cdr3_length: 14; j_call: TRBJ2-1; d_call: .; v_call: TRBV28; clone_size: .
cdr3_aa: CASGGDSLYTEAFF; cdr3_nt: TGTGCTAGTGGGGGGGACAGTTTATACACTGAAGCTTTCTTT; cdr3_length: 14; j_call: TRBJ1-1; d_call: TRBD1; v_call: TRBV12-5; clone_size: .
cdr3_aa: CASSLKQGNTEAFF; cdr3_nt: TGCGCCAGCAGCTTGAAACAGGGGAACACTGAAGCTTTCTTT; cdr3_length: 14; j_call: TRBJ1-1; d_call: .; v_call: TRBV5-1; clone_size: .
cdr3_aa: CASSLVQAVNTEAFF; cdr3_nt: TGTGCCAGCAGCTTAGTGCAGGCCGTGAACACTGAAGCTTTCTTT; cdr3_length: 15; j_call: TRBJ1-1; d_call: .; v_call: TRBV7-9; clone_size: .
cdr3_aa: CASRIPGNTEAFF; cdr3_nt: TGTGCCAGCAGGATCCCTGGGAACACTGAAGCTTTCTTT; cdr3_length: 13; j_call: TRBJ1-1; d_call: .; v_call: TRBV27; clone_size: .
cdr3_aa: CASSLDGRGEQYF; cdr3_nt: TGTGCCAGCAGTTTGGACGGAAGAGGCGAGCAGTACTTC; cdr3_length: 13; j_call: TRBJ2-7; d_call: .; v_call: TRBV2; clone_size: once
cdr3_aa: CASIPNTGELFF; cdr3_nt: TGTGCCAGCATCCCCAACACCGGGGAGCTGTTTTTT; cdr3_length: 12; j_call: TRBJ2-2; d_call: .; v_call: TRBV7-9; clone_size: few
cdr3_aa: CATSRDRAYQETQYF; cdr3_nt: TGTGCCACCAGCAGAGATAGGGCTTACCAAGAGACCCAGTACTTC; cdr3_length: 15; j_call: TRBJ2-5; d_call: .; v_call: TRBV15; clone_size: .
cdr3_aa: CASSHRENTGELFF; cdr3_nt: TGTGCCAGCAGCCACAGAGAGAACACCGGGGAGCTGTTTTTT; cdr3_length: 14; j_call: TRBJ2-2; d_call: .; v_call: TRBV4-2; clone_size: .
cdr3_aa: CASSLGGQGGIYEQYF; cdr3_nt: TGTGCCAGCAGCTTAGGCGGACAGGGAGGTATCTACGAGCAGTACTTC; cdr3_length: 16; j_call: TRBJ2-7; d_call: TRBD1; v_call: TRBV7-2; clone_size: once
cdr3_aa: CASSLSGTTTNEKLFF; cdr3_nt: TGTGCCAGTAGTCTGTCCGGGACAACAACTAATGAAAAACTGTTTTTT; cdr3_length: 16; j_call: TRBJ1-4; d_call: .; v_call: TRBV19; clone_size: .
cdr3_aa: CASSVGQGDTEAFF; cdr3_nt: TGTGCCAGCAGCGTAGGACAGGGGGACACTGAAGCTTTCTTT; cdr3_length: 14; j_call: TRBJ1-1; d_call: TRBD1; v_call: TRBV9; clone_size: .
cdr3_aa: CSATTGGLGYEQYF; cdr3_nt: TGCAGCGCCACGACAGGGGGCCTCGGCTACGAGCAGTACTTC; cdr3_length: 14; j_call: TRBJ2-7; d_call: TRBD1; v_call: TRBV29-1; clone_size: few
cdr3_aa: CAWSVTSGWEQFF; cdr3_nt: TGTGCCTGGAGTGTAACTAGCGGGTGGGAGCAGTTCTTC; cdr3_length: 13; j_call: TRBJ2-1; d_call: TRBD2; v_call: TRBV30; clone_size: few
cdr3_aa: CASSSQGPIDYEQYF; cdr3_nt: TGTGCCAGCAGTTCCCAGGGGCCCATAGATTACGAGCAGTACTTC; cdr3_length: 15; j_call: TRBJ2-7; d_call: .; v_call: TRBV6-1; clone_size: .
cdr3_aa: CASSFSGRGGADYEQYF; cdr3_nt: TGTGCTAGCAGCTTTAGTGGCAGGGGGGGCGCGGACTACGAGCAGTACTTC; cdr3_length: 17; j_call: TRBJ2-7; d_call: .; v_call: TRBV7-7; clone_size: once
cdr3_aa: CASSLETGIRSTEAFF; cdr3_nt: TGTGCCAGCAGCTTGGAGACAGGGATCCGCAGCACTGAAGCTTTCTTT; cdr3_length: 16; j_call: TRBJ1-1; d_call: TRBD1; v_call: TRBV5-4; clone_size: .
cdr3_aa: CASSPWDNSYEQYF; cdr3_nt: TGTGCCAGCAGCCCCTGGGACAACTCCTACGAGCAGTACTTC; cdr3_length: 14; j_call: TRBJ2-7; d_call: .; v_call: TRBV11-1; clone_size: .
cdr3_aa: CASSLTTGHYEQYF; cdr3_nt: TGTGCCAGCAGCTTAACGACAGGGCACTACGAGCAGTACTTC; cdr3_length: 14; j_call: TRBJ2-7; d_call: TRBD1; v_call: TRBV7-9; clone_size: few
cdr3_aa: CASSLAEGSYEQYF; cdr3_nt: TGTGCCAGCAGCTTAGCAGAGGGGTCCTACGAGCAGTACTTC; cdr3_length: 14; j_call: TRBJ2-7; d_call: .; v_call: TRBV7-6; clone_size: .
cdr3_aa: CASSPSVGSSYEQYF; cdr3_nt: TGCGCCAGCAGCCCCTCCGTGGGGAGCTCCTACGAGCAGTACTTC; cdr3_length: 15; j_call: TRBJ2-7; d_call: .; v_call: TRBV7-2; clone_size: few
cdr3_aa: CAWSVYTGNTEAFF; cdr3_nt: TGTGCCTGGAGTGTATATACGGGGAACACTGAAGCTTTCTTT; cdr3_length: 14; j_call: TRBJ1-1; d_call: .; v_call: TRBV30; clone_size: .
cdr3_aa: CASSPGQRNTGELFF; cdr3_nt: TGTGCCAGCAGCCCGGGACAGAGAAACACCGGGGAGCTGTTTTTT; cdr3_length: 15; j_call: TRBJ2-2; d_call: TRBD1; v_call: TRBV7-2; clone_size: .
cdr3_aa: CASTGRVGANVLTF; cdr3_nt: TGTGCCAGTACGGGGCGGGTGGGGGCCAACGTCCTGACTTTC; cdr3_length: 14; j_call: TRBJ2-6; d_call: .; v_call: TRBV19; clone_size: medium-sized
cdr3_aa: CASSPRTDLEQYF; cdr3_nt: TGTGCCAGCAGCCCTAGGACGGACCTCGAGCAGTACTTC; cdr3_length: 13; j_call: TRBJ2-7; d_call: .; v_call: TRBV7-9; clone_size: .
cdr3_aa: CATSRDLANNQPQHF; cdr3_nt: TGTGCCACCAGCAGAGATCTGGCCAATAATCAGCCCCAGCATTTT; cdr3_length: 15; j_call: TRBJ1-5; d_call: .; v_call: TRBV15; clone_size: .
cdr3_aa: CASRYRSTQSRANVLTF; cdr3_nt: TGTGCCAGCAGATATCGATCCACACAAAGTCGGGCCAACGTCCTGACTTTC; cdr3_length: 17; j_call: TRBJ2-6; d_call: .; v_call: TRBV5-8; clone_size: .
cdr3_aa: CASNLRGQNYGYTF; cdr3_nt: TGTGCCAGCAATTTAAGGGGACAGAACTATGGCTACACCTTC; cdr3_length: 14; j_call: TRBJ1-2; d_call: TRBD1; v_call: TRBV28; clone_size: few